A single sample is the source of the 26 T cell receptor beta chains below, sequenced in a study of blood T cell repertoires in COVID-19. Data came from immunoSEQ multiplex PCR; TCRdb stores just in-frame clones and leaves some out. The profile shows about 190,000 clones, roughly 90% of them singletons. The source material was peripheral blood. These receptors were obtained from a young man with active or convalescent COVID-19.

The gene calls are TRBV2 and TRBJ2-1, with D uncertain. The germline V and J ends were trimmed by 7 bases and 4 bases, with 20 bases remaining between them. The CDR3 spans 16 residues. Germline V lookup: CDR1 SNHLY, CDR2 FYNNEI. The CDR3 loop reads CASTLDLSESYNEQFF. CDR3 in DNA: TGTGCCAGCACCTTAGACCTCTCGGAGTCTTACAATGAGCAGTTCTTC.

This clone was seen only a few times. This chain joins TRBV19 and TRBJ1-5, with D possibly being TRBD1 (5 bases). Trimming removed 1 base at V and 3 bases at J, with 16 bases between. Germline loops: CDR1 LNHDA, CDR2 SQIVND (reference sequence). CDR3 length: 17 residues. The DNA for the CDR3 is TGTGCCAGTAGTATAGCCAAGGGGAGGTGGTCCAATCAGCCCCAGCATTTT. It codes for CASSIAKGRWSNQPQHF.

This chain connects TRBV5-1 to TRBJ2-2; D possibly corresponds to TRBD1 (5 bases). This CDR3 has 16 residues. Looked up from germline, CDR1 is SGHRS and CDR2 is YFSETQ. V dropped 0 bases and J dropped 7 bases, with 16 bases sitting between them. The DNA of the CDR3 is TGCGCCAGCAGCTTGGAACGCTACACTCAGGGCGGGGAGCTGTTTTTT. Translating gives CASSLERYTQGGELFF.

The V gene is TRBV4-2, the J gene TRBJ2-3, with 10 nucleotides matching TRBD2. Trimming removed 0 bases from V and 0 bases from J; junction bases left unmatched: 6. Germline V gene data show CDR1 as LGHNA and CDR2 as YNFKEQ. The CDR3 totals 18 residues. DNA of the CDR3: TGTGCCAGCAGCCAAGACTTGTGGACTAGCGGTAGCACAGATACGCAGTATTTT. This encodes CASSQDLWTSGSTDTQYF.

The J gene is TRBJ1-2, the V gene TRBV2, with D possibly matching TRBD1 (5 bases). The V end was cut by 4 bases, the J end by 8 bases, with 17 bases between. From germline, CDR1 is SNHLY and CDR2 FYNNEI. This CDR3 has 14 amino acids. In nucleotides, the CDR3 is TGTGCCAGCAGTGGCCCCCAGGGCCAGGAAGGCTACACCTTC. This translates into CASSGPQGQEGYTF.

V is TRBV7-2 and J is TRBJ2-6; D ambiguous. The ends were cut back, 3 bases at V and 1 base at J, with 4 bases in the middle. The length of the CDR3 is 14 residues. CDR1 is SGHTA, CDR2 FQGNSA, per germline. The CDR3 coding sequence is TGTGCCAGCAGCTTTCTGTCTGGGGCCAACGTCCTGACTTTC. This gives the protein CASSFLSGANVLTF.

The chain uses TRBV6-6 and TRBJ2-1; D remains unclear. The CDR3 runs 14 residues. Trimming removed 2 bases from V and 5 bases from J, with 10 bases in between. CDR1 is MNHNY and CDR2 is SVGAGI in the germline V gene (reference sequence). This CDR3 reads CASSYGLLHNEQFF. The DNA of the CDR3 is TGTGCCAGCAGTTACGGGCTTCTGCACAATGAGCAGTTCTTC.

V and J are TRBV6-2 or TRBV6-3 and TRBJ1-1; the D is unclear. Looked up from germline, CDR1 is MNHEY and CDR2 is SVGEGT. Trimming shortened V by 5 bases and J by 6 bases, and 16 bases separated the two germline ends. The CDR3 has 14 amino acids. The CDR3, as DNA: TGTGCCAGCAGTACCCGTATGATCGGGGCTGAAGCTTTCTTT. Protein: CASSTRMIGAEAFF.

This chain connects TRBV7-9 to TRBJ2-3, with 12 positions matching TRBD1. The CDR3 extends over 16 amino acids. Unmatched junction bases numbered 9, after V lost 5 bases and J lost 6 bases. Germline V gives CDR1 SEHNR, CDR2 FQNEAQ (reference sequence). The CDR3 here is CASSTPGQGAGDTQYF. The CDR3 nucleotides are TGTGCCAGCAGCACACCGGGACAGGGGGCCGGGGATACGCAGTATTTT.

The chain employs TRBV5-6 and TRBJ2-3, with 10 bases matching TRBD2. Losses at the gene ends were 4 bases for V and 0 bases for J; bases not matched to a gene: 8. Per germline, CDR1 SGHDT and CDR2 YYEEEE. The CDR3 is 17 amino acids. The CDR3 DNA sequence: TGTGCCAGCAGCGCTATATCGACTAGCGGGAGCACAGATACGCAGTATTTT. Translation gives CASSAISTSGSTDTQYF.

This chain links TRBV5-4 with TRBJ1-5; D is unclear. V lost 0 bases to trimming and J lost 7 bases, with 8 bases between them. From germline, CDR1 is SGHNT and CDR2 YYREEE (reference sequence). The CDR3 consists of 13 residues. The CDR3 DNA sequence: TGTGCCAGCAGCTTGGATAGCGGCCAGCCCCAGCATTTT. Residues: CASSLDSGQPQHF.

This clone came up a few times. The rearrangement links TRBV5-1 to TRBJ2-3; tentative D call: TRBD2 (6 bases). This CDR3 has 15 amino acids. Deletions cut 1 base from V and 6 bases from J, with 15 bases between. Germline loops: CDR1 SGHRS, CDR2 YFSETQ. The CDR3 reads CASSLSGSTRDTQYF. CDR3 DNA: TGCGCCAGCAGCTTGTCCGGGAGTACGAGGGATACGCAGTATTTT.

The chain is built from TRBV2 and TRBJ2-3, with 14 nucleotides matching TRBD2. V shed 5 bases and J 3 bases; nucleotides not matched to a gene: 4. The CDR3 is 16 amino acids. Germline V gives CDR1 SNHLY, CDR2 FYNNEI. The CDR3 reads CASSWTSGGSTDTQYF. CDR3 nucleotide sequence: TGTGCCAGCAGTTGGACTAGCGGGGGGTCGACAGATACGCAGTATTTT.

The chain links TRBV27 to TRBJ1-1, with a weak D call TRBD1 (6 bases). The CDR3 spans 14 residues. Germline CDR1 and CDR2: MNHEY and SMNVEV (reference sequence). V was trimmed by 5 bases and J by 7 bases, leaving 17 bases between them. CDR3 DNA sequence: TGTGCCAGCAGTCAAGGGGGGGCTACGGGTGAAGCTTTCTTT. Amino acid sequence: CASSQGGATGEAFF.

This chain links TRBV4-1 with TRBJ2-1; weak D call: TRBD2 (6 bases). Germline V gene sequence: CDR1 MGHRA, CDR2 YSYEKL. The V end lost 4 bases, the J end lost 7 bases, and 23 bases lay between the germline ends. The CDR3 is 17 amino acids. The CDR3 DNA is TGCGCCAGCAGCCTCAGAACCGGGACTCCTATAGGGAATGAGCAGTTCTTC. It specifies CASSLRTGTPIGNEQFF.

This chain connects TRBV7-9 to TRBJ2-1, with 9 bases identical to TRBD1. V dropped 4 bases and J dropped 6; count of bases not matched to a gene: 4. The CDR3 runs to 14 residues. Germline V lookup: CDR1 SEHNR, CDR2 FQNEAQ (reference sequence). Here the CDR3 DNA reads TGTGCCAGCAGCTACCGGGACAGGGCCAATGAGCAGTTCTTC. Its protein is CASSYRDRANEQFF.

The rearrangement uses TRBV4-2 and TRBJ1-5; D not certain. Germline CDR1 and CDR2: LGHNA and YNFKEQ. Trimming cost V 4 bases and J 2 bases, with 9 bases left between them. This CDR3 spans 14 amino acids. CDR3 in amino acids: CASSREVRNQPQHF. The CDR3 DNA follows: TGTGCCAGCAGCCGGGAGGTGCGCAATCAGCCCCAGCATTTT.

The genes are TRBV7-3 and TRBJ1-6; 9 nucleotides line up with TRBD1. V gave up 1 base and J gave up 10 bases; unmatched junction bases: 5. The germline CDR1 and CDR2 sequences are SGHTA and FQGTGA. The CDR3 has 15 amino acids. The CDR3 nucleotides read TGTGCCAGCAGCTTAATGGGACAGGGCCCATCACCCCTCCACTTT. This gives the protein CASSLMGQGPSPLHF.

The chain uses TRBV2 and TRBJ1-1; D perhaps matches TRBD1 (5 bases). The CDR3 is made up of 15 amino acids. The germline V gene has CDR1 SNHLY and CDR2 FYNNEI. V lost 4 bases and J 3 bases, leaving 15 bases between the germline ends. The DNA of the CDR3 is TGTGCCAGCAGTGCTAGGGGCTGGGTGGACACTGAAGCTTTCTTT. Its translation: CASSARGWVDTEAFF.

The CDR3 DNA follows: TGCGCCAGCAGTGAGTCGCGCCGGGTCTGGGTGCAAAACACTGAAGCTTTCTTT. Encoded protein: CASSESRRVWVQNTEAFF. This chain links TRBV10-1 with TRBJ1-1; D unresolved. Germline CDR1 is WNHNN and CDR2 is SYGVQD (reference sequence). The CDR3 extends over 18 amino acids. V was pared by 0 bases and J by 2 bases, with 19 bases between.

With regard to this clone: The sample holds other DNA sequences that translate to the same CDR3. The gene calls are TRBV18 and TRBJ1-1; 7 nucleotides align to TRBD1. The junction had 2 bases not matched to a gene; V was cut back by 4 bases and J by 3 bases. Germline V gene sequence: CDR1 KGHSH, CDR2 LQKENI. CDR3 length equals 13 residues. CDR3: CASSLDRDTEAFF. The DNA of the CDR3 is TGTGCCAGCTCACTCGACAGGGACACTGAAGCTTTCTTT.

The V call is TRBV2, the J call TRBJ1-1, with D perhaps TRBD1 (5 bases). V was cut by 1 base and J by 6 bases, with 15 bases left in between. The germline CDR1 and CDR2 sequences are SNHLY and FYNNEI. The CDR3 has 15 amino acids. As DNA, the CDR3 is TGTGCCAGCAGTGAAGAGACAGTTGTAAGGGCTGAAGCTTTCTTT. Translating gives CASSEETVVRAEAFF.

The chain carries TRBV19 and TRBJ2-7; D may be TRBD2 (6 bases). In germline, CDR1 is LNHDA, CDR2 SQIVND (reference sequence). The germline V and J ends were trimmed by 5 bases and 0 bases, with 11 bases remaining between them. CDR3 length: 14 amino acids. CDR3 amino acids: CASSSGLSSYEQYF. CDR3 bases: TGTGCCAGTAGTTCGGGACTTAGCTCCTACGAGCAGTACTTC.

This sequence joins TRBV11-2 and TRBJ2-7; 9 nucleotides line up with TRBD2. CDR1 is SGHAT and CDR2 is FQNNGV in the germline V gene. This CDR3 spans 15 amino acids. The ends lost 2 bases at V and 0 bases at J; junction bases unmatched: 2. CDR3 nucleotides: TGTGCCAGCAGCTTATATAGCGGGAGCTCCTACGAGCAGTACTTC. Translated: CASSLYSGSSYEQYF. Together with reference TRBV11-2 and TRBJ2-7, the CDR3 gives the full variable domain: EAGVAQSPRYKIIEKRQSVAFWCNPISGHATLYWYQQILGQGPKLLIQFQNNGVVDDSQLPKDRFSAERLKGVDSTLKIQPAKLEDSAVYLCASSLYSGSSYEQYFGPGTRLTVT.

V and J are TRBV5-1 and TRBJ1-1, with D maybe TRBD1 (5 bases). V lost 4 bases and J 1 base, leaving 11 bases between the germline ends. The CDR3 runs to 14 residues. Per germline, CDR1 SGHRS and CDR2 YFSETQ. This chain's CDR3 is CASSPTGGNTEAFF. The CDR3 DNA follows: TGCGCCAGCAGCCCCACCGGGGGGAACACTGAAGCTTTCTTT.

This clone was counted a single time. This chain links TRBV19 with TRBJ1-3; D unresolved. The CDR3 contains 16 residues. The V end lost 2 bases, the J end lost 0 bases, and 11 bases lay between the germline ends. Germline V gene lookup returns CDR1 LNHDA and CDR2 SQIVND (reference sequence). CDR3 amino acids: CASSILGRPSGNTIYF. In DNA form, the CDR3 reads TGTGCCAGTAGTATATTGGGCAGGCCCTCTGGAAACACCATATATTTT.